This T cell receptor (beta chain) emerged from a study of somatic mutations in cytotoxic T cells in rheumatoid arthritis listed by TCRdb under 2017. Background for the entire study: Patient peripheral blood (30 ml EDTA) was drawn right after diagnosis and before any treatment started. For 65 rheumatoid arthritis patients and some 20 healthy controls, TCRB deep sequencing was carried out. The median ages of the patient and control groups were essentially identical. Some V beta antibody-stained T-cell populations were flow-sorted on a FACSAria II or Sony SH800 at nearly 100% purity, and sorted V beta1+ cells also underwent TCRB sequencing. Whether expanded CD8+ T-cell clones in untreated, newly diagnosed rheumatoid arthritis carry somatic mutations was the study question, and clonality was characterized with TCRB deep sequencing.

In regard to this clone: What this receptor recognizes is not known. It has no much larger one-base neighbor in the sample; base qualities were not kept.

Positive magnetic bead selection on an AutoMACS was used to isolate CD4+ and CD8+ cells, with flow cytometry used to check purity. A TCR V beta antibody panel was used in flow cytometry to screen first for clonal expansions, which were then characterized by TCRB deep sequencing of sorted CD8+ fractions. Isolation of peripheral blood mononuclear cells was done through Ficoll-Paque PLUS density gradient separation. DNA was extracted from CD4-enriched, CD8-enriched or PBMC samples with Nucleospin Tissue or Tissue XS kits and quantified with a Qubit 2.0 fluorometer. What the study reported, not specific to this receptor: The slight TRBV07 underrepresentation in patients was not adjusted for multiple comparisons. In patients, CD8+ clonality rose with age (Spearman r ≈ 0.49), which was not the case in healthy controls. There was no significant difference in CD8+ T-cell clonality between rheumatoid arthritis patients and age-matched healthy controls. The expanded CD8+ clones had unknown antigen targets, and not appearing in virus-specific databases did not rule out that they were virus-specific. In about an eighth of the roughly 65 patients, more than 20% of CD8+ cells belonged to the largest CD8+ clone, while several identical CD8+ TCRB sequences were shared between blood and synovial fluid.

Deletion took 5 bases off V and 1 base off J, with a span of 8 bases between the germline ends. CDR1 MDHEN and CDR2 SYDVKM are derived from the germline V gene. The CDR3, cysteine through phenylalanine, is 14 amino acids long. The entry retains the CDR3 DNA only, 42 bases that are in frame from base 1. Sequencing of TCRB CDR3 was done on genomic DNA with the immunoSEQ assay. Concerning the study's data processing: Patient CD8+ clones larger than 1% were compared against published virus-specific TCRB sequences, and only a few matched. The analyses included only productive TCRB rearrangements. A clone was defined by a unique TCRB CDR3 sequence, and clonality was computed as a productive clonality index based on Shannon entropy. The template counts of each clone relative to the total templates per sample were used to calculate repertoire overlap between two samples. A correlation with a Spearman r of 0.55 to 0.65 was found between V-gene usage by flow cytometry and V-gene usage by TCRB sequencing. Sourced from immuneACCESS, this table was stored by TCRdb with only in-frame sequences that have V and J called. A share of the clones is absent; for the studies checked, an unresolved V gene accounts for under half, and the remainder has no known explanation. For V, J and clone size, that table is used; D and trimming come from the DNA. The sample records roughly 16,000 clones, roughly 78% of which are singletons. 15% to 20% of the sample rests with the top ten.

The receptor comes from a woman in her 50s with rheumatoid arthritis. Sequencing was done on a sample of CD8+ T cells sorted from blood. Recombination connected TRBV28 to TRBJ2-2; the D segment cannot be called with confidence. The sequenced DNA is TGTGCCAGCAGTACCCGACAGAACACCGGGGAGCTGTTTTTT. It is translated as CASSTRQNTGELFF.